This is a list of T cell receptor beta chains from one sample in a study of CD8 T cells in Susac syndrome. MiXCR, applied by TCRdb to the immunoSEQ multiplex PCR reads, yields one record per CDR3 protein. The data hold about 130,000 distinct CDR3 sequences, with approximately 93% observed a single time. Sequenced material: CD8+ T cells from PBMCs. All receptors come from a human donor with multiple sclerosis. Both conserved end residues are part of each CDR3. The D gene is left open where the match is weak. A clone size is listed for some rows: how often the clone was seen (once, few, many), or a class if it is expanded.

cdr3_aa,cdr3_nt,v_call,j_call,clone_size,d_call
CASSLGTPNTEAFF,TGTGCCAGCAGCTTAGGGACACCGAACACTGAAGCTTTCTTT,TRBV13,TRBJ1-1,.,.
CASSFTGSANEKLFF,TGTGCCAGCAGCTTCACAGGGAGTGCTAATGAAAAACTGTTTTTT,TRBV13,TRBJ1-4,.,.
CAYRGGETQYF,TGTGCGTACCGTGGTGGAGAGACCCAGTACTTC,TRBV2,TRBJ2-5,.,.
CASSDSPGTEAFF,TGTGCCAGCAGTGATTCTCCGGGCACTGAAGCTTTCTTT,TRBV6-4,TRBJ1-1,.,.
CASSEGLAGASSYNEQFF,TGTGCCAGCAGCGAGGGACTAGCGGGGGCCAGCTCCTACAATGAGCAGTTCTTC,TRBV9,TRBJ2-1,.,TRBD2
CASRSAGTGNEAFF,TGTGCCAGCAGGAGTGCCGGGACAGGGAATGAAGCTTTCTTT,TRBV13,TRBJ1-1,.,TRBD1
CASSQDLSSYNEQFF,TGTGCCAGCAGCCAGGACCTGAGCTCCTACAATGAGCAGTTCTTC,TRBV5-4,TRBJ2-1,once,.
CASSLERSNTEAFF,TGTGCCAGCAGCTTAGAACGGTCTAACACTGAAGCTTTCTTT,TRBV7-9,TRBJ1-1,.,.
CASSLLRDNEQFF,TGTGCCAGCAGCTTATTAAGGGACAATGAGCAGTTCTTC,TRBV7-9,TRBJ2-1,once,.
CASTLMGDEAFF,TGTGCCAGCACCCTAATGGGGGATGAAGCTTTCTTT,TRBV6-2/TRBV6-3,TRBJ1-1,.,.
CASSAGRTTEAFF,TGTGCCAGCAGCGCCGGACGGACTACGGAAGCTTTCTTT,TRBV7-9,TRBJ1-1,.,.
CASGPHVMEQFF,TGTGCTAGTGGCCCCCACGTTATGGAGCAGTTCTTC,TRBV12-5,TRBJ2-1,once,.
CVSSLAQQGTYEQYF,TGTGTCAGCAGCTTAGCCCAACAGGGGACCTACGAGCAGTACTTC,TRBV11-2,TRBJ2-7,once,TRBD1
CASSDSEEGRGTDTQYF,TGTGCCAGCAGCGATTCGGAGGAAGGGAGGGGCACAGATACGCAGTATTTT,TRBV9,TRBJ2-3,.,TRBD2
CASRRQGTDNSPLHF,TGCGCCAGCCGCCGTCAGGGGACAGATAATTCACCCCTCCACTTT,TRBV4-1,TRBJ1-6,.,TRBD1
CASSEALRSSNEKLFF,TGTGCCAGCAGTGAAGCGCTTCGATCGAGTAATGAAAAACTGTTTTTT,TRBV6-1,TRBJ1-4,.,.
CASRLGQGTEAFF,TGTGCCAGCAGGCTGGGACAGGGGACTGAAGCTTTCTTT,TRBV6-5,TRBJ1-1,.,TRBD1
CASSVGRNLNEQFF,TGTGCCAGCAGCGTGGGACGGAACCTCAATGAGCAGTTCTTC,TRBV13,TRBJ2-1,.,.
CASSPTQGAGTEAFF,TGTGCCAGCAGCCCGACACAGGGGGCCGGCACTGAAGCTTTCTTT,TRBV6-1,TRBJ1-1,once,TRBD1
CASDMGGETQYF,TGTGCCAGCGACATGGGGGGAGAGACCCAGTACTTC,TRBV25-1,TRBJ2-5,.,.
CASSLGPANTEAFF,TGTGCCAGCAGCTTAGGGCCAGCGAACACTGAAGCTTTCTTT,TRBV7-9,TRBJ1-1,.,.
CASTPGRTGQPQHF,TGTGCCAGCACTCCGGGGAGGACTGGCCAGCCCCAGCATTTT,TRBV7-9,TRBJ1-5,.,.
CAWRLLGRRPQHF,TGTGCCTGGAGACTCCTAGGCCGGCGGCCCCAGCATTTT,TRBV30,TRBJ1-5,.,.
CASSPGTSTGELFF,TGTGCCAGCAGCCCCGGGACTAGCACCGGGGAGCTGTTTTTT,TRBV7-2,TRBJ2-2,.,TRBD2
CASSQKFRGRESPLHF,TGCGCCAGCAGCCAAAAATTTCGGGGGCGAGAGTCACCCCTCCACTTT,TRBV4-1,TRBJ1-6,.,.
CSVERGYEQYF,TGCAGCGTCGAAAGGGGCTACGAGCAGTACTTC,TRBV29-1,TRBJ2-7,.,.
CATSAREPYNEQFF,TGTGCCACCAGTGCGCGGGAGCCTTACAATGAGCAGTTCTTC,TRBV24-1,TRBJ2-1,.,TRBD2
CASSPGSWNTEAFF,TGTGCCAGCAGTCCCGGATCGTGGAACACTGAAGCTTTCTTT,TRBV12-3/TRBV12-4,TRBJ1-1,.,.
CSASREKAEPQHF,TGCAGTGCTAGTAGAGAGAAGGCAGAGCCCCAGCATTTT,TRBV20-1,TRBJ1-5,once,.
CASSYPSTGQLAKNIQYF,TGTGCCAGCAGTTACCCTTCCACAGGGCAGCTAGCCAAAAACATTCAGTACTTC,TRBV27,TRBJ2-4,.,.
CASSLNRDSRPAQYF,TGTGCCAGCAGCTTAAACCGGGACTCCCGGCCGGCGCAGTATTTT,TRBV11-2,TRBJ2-3,.,.
CASSLARNRGQETQYF,TGTGCCAGCAGCTTAGCCCGGAACAGGGGACAAGAGACCCAGTACTTC,TRBV7-6,TRBJ2-5,.,TRBD1
CAWRVGRGNEQFF,TGTGCCTGGAGGGTAGGGCGGGGAAATGAGCAGTTCTTC,TRBV30,TRBJ2-1,.,.
CATKGLAGSYEQYF,TGTGCCACTAAGGGGCTAGCGGGGTCCTACGAGCAGTACTTC,TRBV19,TRBJ2-7,.,TRBD2
CASSTLFEQFF,TGTGCCAGTAGTACGCTTTTCGAGCAGTTCTTC,TRBV19,TRBJ2-1,.,.
CAWSVPFGRVNNQPQHF,TGTGCCTGGAGTGTACCGTTCGGCAGGGTTAACAATCAGCCCCAGCATTTT,TRBV30,TRBJ1-5,.,.
CSALDRGRGGYTF,TGCAGTGCTTTGGACAGGGGTCGAGGCGGCTACACCTTC,TRBV20-1,TRBJ1-2,.,TRBD1